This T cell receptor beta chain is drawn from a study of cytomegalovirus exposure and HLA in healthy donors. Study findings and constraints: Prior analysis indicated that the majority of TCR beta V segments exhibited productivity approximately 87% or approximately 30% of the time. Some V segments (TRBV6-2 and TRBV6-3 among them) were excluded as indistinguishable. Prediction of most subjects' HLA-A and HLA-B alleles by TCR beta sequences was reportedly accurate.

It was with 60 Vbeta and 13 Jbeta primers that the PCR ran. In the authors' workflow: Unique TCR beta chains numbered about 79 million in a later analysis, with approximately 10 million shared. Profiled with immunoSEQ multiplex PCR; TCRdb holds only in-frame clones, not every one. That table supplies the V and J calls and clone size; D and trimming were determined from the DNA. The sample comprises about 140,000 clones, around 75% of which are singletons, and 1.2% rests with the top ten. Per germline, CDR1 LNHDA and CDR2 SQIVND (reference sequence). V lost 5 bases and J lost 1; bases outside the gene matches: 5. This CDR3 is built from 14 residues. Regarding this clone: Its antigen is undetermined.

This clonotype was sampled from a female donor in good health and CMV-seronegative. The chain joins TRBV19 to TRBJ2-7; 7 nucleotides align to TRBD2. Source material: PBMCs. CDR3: CASSPSSGSYEQYF. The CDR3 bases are TGTGCCAGTAGTCCGTCTAGCGGATCCTACGAGCAGTACTTC. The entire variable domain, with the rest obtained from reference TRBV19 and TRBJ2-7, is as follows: DGGITQSPKYLFRKEGQNVTLSCEQNLNHDAMYWYRQDPGQGLRLIYYSQIVNDFQKGDIAEGYSVSREKKESFPLTVTSAQKNPTAFYLCASSPSSGSYEQYFGPGTRLTVT.